The 9 T cell receptor beta chains reported below all come from one sample, sequenced in a study of Tregs in tolerant kidney transplant recipients. No antigen has been assigned to these receptors. Profiling relied on immunoSEQ multiplex PCR, and the TCRdb table lists in-frame clones only, not all of them. The table records approximately 30,000 clones, approximately 80% of them present only once. Sequencing input: Tregs from blood cultured with allogeneic cells. All receptors come from a human donor in good health.

The rearrangement links TRBV25-1 to TRBJ2-1; D tentatively fits TRBD1 or TRBD2 (7 bases each). Germline assignment: CDR1 MGHDK and CDR2 SYGVNS. The CDR3 has 13 residues. The germline V and J ends were trimmed by 8 bases and 8 bases, with 16 bases remaining between them. The CDR3 reads CASSRGGFDEQFF. Here the CDR3 DNA reads TGTGCCAGCTCCAGGGGGGGGTTCGATGAGCAGTTCTTC.

This clone was seen once. In the same sample, other DNA sequences code for this CDR3. The chain joins TRBV9 to TRBJ2-3; unclear D gene. Germline CDR1 and CDR2: SGDLS and YYNGEE. CDR3 size: 14 residues. V was pared by 5 bases and J by 5 bases, with 15 bases between. The CDR3 is CASSLIDRGDTQYF. The CDR3 nucleotides read TGTGCCAGCAGTCTGATAGACCGAGGAGATACGCAGTATTTT.

This chain links TRBV6-4 with TRBJ2-3, with 7 bases lining up with TRBD2. The CDR3 is made up of 14 amino acids. Germline lookup yields CDR1 MRHNA and CDR2 SNTAGT. The V gene end was trimmed by 5 bases and the J gene end by 1 base; junction bases not matched to a gene: 3. CDR3: CASSPLAGTDTQYF. Here the CDR3 DNA reads TGTGCCAGCAGTCCCCTAGCGGGCACAGATACGCAGTATTTT.

V gene TRBV6-6 combines with J gene TRBJ2-7, with D tentatively TRBD1 (7 bases). There are 13 residues in the CDR3. V dropped 4 bases and J dropped 2 bases, with 9 bases sitting between them. Germline assignment: CDR1 MNHNY and CDR2 SVGAGI (reference sequence). The CDR3 protein is CASSSGGTYEQYF. The CDR3 region has the DNA TGTGCCAGCAGTTCAGGGGGGACCTACGAGCAGTACTTC.

This chain uses TRBV15 with TRBJ2-5; 7 bases agree with TRBD1. From germline, CDR1 is LNHNV and CDR2 YYDKDF (reference sequence). The V gene end was trimmed by 5 bases and the J gene end by 0 bases; junction bases not matched to a gene: 6. The CDR3 totals 15 residues. For the CDR3, the DNA is TGTGCCACCAGCGCCCAGGGGGAGTACCAAGAGACCCAGTACTTC. Protein sequence: CATSAQGEYQETQYF.

This clone has only one observation. One end of the junction is discordant with germline, which a read error may explain. The J gene is TRBJ1-1, the V gene TRBV5-1; 7 bases fit TRBD1. CDR1 SGHRS and CDR2 YFSETQ come from the germline V gene. The CDR3 sequence is 13 residues long. The CDR3 nucleotides read TGCGCCAGCAGCTTGGGGACACAGGGGCCCAAGACTTTT. Amino acid sequence: CASSLGTQGPKTF.

This clone appeared a few times. This chain uses TRBV6-5 with TRBJ2-2; D perhaps matches TRBD2 (6 bases). The V and J ends lost 2 bases and 4 bases respectively, with 14 bases between them. The germline V gene has CDR1 MNHEY and CDR2 SVGAGI. CDR3 length equals 16 residues. This CDR3 reads CASSYRAGSSTGELFF. The CDR3 coding sequence is TGTGCCAGCAGTTACCGGGCGGGGTCCTCCACCGGGGAGCTGTTTTTT.

This clone was detected a few times. The genes are TRBV5-4 and TRBJ2-7, with 9 bases matching TRBD1. CDR3 length: 15 residues. J gave up 4 bases and V 0 bases, and 5 bases lay outside the gene matches. Germline-derived CDR1 and CDR2 are SGHNT and YYREEE (reference sequence). This CDR3 reads CASSLGGQGRYEQYF. The CDR3 DNA reads TGTGCCAGCAGCTTGGGTGGACAGGGGCGGTACGAGCAGTACTTC.

Turning to this clone: Sequence at one end of the junction differs from germline and may be a read error. Other DNA sequences in this specimen translate into the identical CDR3. The V call is TRBV28, the J call TRBJ2-3; D unclear. Germline values: CDR1 MDHEN, CDR2 SYDVKM. The CDR3 runs 14 residues. CDR3 in DNA: TGCGCCAGCAGTTTACCCCAAGGCACAGATACGCAGTATTTT. It is translated as CASSLPQGTDTQYF.